Following are 8 T cell receptor beta chains from one sample sequenced in a study of blood T cell repertoires in COVID-19. Libraries were prepared by immunoSEQ multiplex PCR; TCRdb keeps only in-frame clonotypes and omits some of them. The repertoire holds more than 200,000 clones, with approximately 84% as singletons. The specimen was peripheral blood. The origin of the receptors is a middle-aged man with active or convalescent COVID-19.

This rearrangement joins TRBV12-3 or TRBV12-4 to TRBJ2-1, with no clear D. This CDR3 is 13 amino acids long. The V and J ends lost 8 bases and 2 bases respectively, with 10 bases between them. The CDR3 is CASVPRAYNEQFF. DNA for the CDR3: TGTGCCAGCGTTCCCCGCGCCTACAATGAGCAGTTCTTC.

The chain is built from TRBV7-9 and TRBJ1-5; D is uncertain. CDR1 and CDR2 (germline): SEHNR, FQNEAQ (reference sequence). V was cut by 1 base and J by 0 bases, with 7 bases left in between. This CDR3 comprises 15 residues. CDR3 nucleotides: TGTGCCAGCAGCTTAGGTGGGCGTAGCAATCAGCCCCAGCATTTT. Its translation is CASSLGGRSNQPQHF.

The DNA of the CDR3 is TGTGCCAGCAGCCTTGACGGGGGGCTTTATGGCTACACCTTC. Its translation: CASSLDGGLYGYTF. The chain has TRBV5-5 and TRBJ1-2; maybe TRBD1 (6 bases). There are 14 residues in the CDR3. Germline values: CDR1 SGHKS, CDR2 YYEKEE (reference sequence). Trimming cost V 4 bases and J 5 bases, with 15 bases left between them.

This clone was counted once. The chain couples TRBV27 to TRBJ1-6; D possibly corresponds to TRBD1 (6 bases). This CDR3 is built from 15 residues. V gave up 0 bases and J gave up 4 bases, with 7 bases separating them. The germline V gene encodes CDR1 MNHEY and CDR2 SMNVEV (reference sequence). The CDR3 sequence is CASSLSTGYNSPLHF. The DNA of the CDR3 is TGTGCCAGCAGTTTATCGACAGGTTATAATTCACCCCTCCACTTT.

This chain links TRBV7-8 with TRBJ2-3; D remains ambiguous. In germline, CDR1 is SGHVS, CDR2 FQNEAQ. Trimming left V 2 bases short and J 1 base short, with 7 bases between. The CDR3 runs 14 residues. The CDR3 spells CASSLFAGTDTQYF. CDR3 DNA: TGTGCCAGCAGCTTATTCGCAGGCACAGATACGCAGTATTTT.

The genes are TRBV6-5 and TRBJ2-7; D not resolved. Germline CDR1 and CDR2: MNHEY and SVGAGI. The CDR3 covers 13 residues. Trimming pared 6 bases from V and 2 bases from J, leaving 11 bases between. DNA for the CDR3: TGTGCCAGCAGAACAAGGCAGGCCTACGAGCAGTACTTC. It encodes CASRTRQAYEQYF.

The chain links TRBV9 to TRBJ2-2, with D possibly being TRBD2 (6 bases). The CDR3 covers 14 residues. V was shortened by 0 bases and J by 6 bases, with 9 bases between the two germline ends. CDR1 and CDR2 (germline): SGDLS, YYNGEE. CDR3 in amino acids: CASSVASVAGELFF. Written as DNA, the CDR3 is TGTGCCAGCAGCGTAGCTAGCGTAGCCGGGGAGCTGTTTTTT.

The CDR3 DNA reads TGTGCCAGCAGTCCCGTTAACTATGGCTACACCTTC. This encodes CASSPVNYGYTF. This chain uses TRBV12-3 or TRBV12-4 with TRBJ1-2; D remains ambiguous. The V gene lost 5 bases and the J gene lost 1 base, with 5 bases spanning the gap. This CDR3 is built from 12 residues.